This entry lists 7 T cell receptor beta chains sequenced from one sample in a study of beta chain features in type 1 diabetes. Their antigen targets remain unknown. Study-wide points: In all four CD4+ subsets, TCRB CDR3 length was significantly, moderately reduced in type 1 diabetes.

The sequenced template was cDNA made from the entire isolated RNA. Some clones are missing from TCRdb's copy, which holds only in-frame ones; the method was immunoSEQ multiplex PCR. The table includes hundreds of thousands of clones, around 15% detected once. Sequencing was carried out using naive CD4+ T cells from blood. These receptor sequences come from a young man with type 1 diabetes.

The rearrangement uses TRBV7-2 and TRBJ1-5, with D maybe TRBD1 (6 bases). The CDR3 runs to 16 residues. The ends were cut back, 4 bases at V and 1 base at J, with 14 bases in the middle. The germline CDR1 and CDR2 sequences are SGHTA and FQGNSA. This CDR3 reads CASSYTGSLSNQPQHF. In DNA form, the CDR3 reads TGTGCCAGCAGCTATACAGGGAGCTTGAGCAATCAGCCCCAGCATTTT.

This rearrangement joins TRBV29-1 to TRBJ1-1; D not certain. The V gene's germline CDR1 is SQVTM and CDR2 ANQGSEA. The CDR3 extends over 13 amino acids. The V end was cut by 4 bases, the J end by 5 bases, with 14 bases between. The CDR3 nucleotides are TGCAGCGTTGCCCTGTGGGTGACGACTGAAGCTTTCTTT. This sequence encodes CSVALWVTTEAFF.

This chain's CDR3 is CSATGLAGPSYEQYF. Written as DNA, the CDR3 is TGCAGCGCTACCGGGCTAGCGGGACCTTCCTACGAGCAGTACTTC. J is TRBJ2-7 and V is TRBV29-1; 9 bases map to TRBD2. Looked up from germline, CDR1 is SQVTM and CDR2 is ANQGSEA. The CDR3 spans 15 residues. Losses at the gene ends were 7 bases for V and 1 base for J; bases not matched to a gene: 11.

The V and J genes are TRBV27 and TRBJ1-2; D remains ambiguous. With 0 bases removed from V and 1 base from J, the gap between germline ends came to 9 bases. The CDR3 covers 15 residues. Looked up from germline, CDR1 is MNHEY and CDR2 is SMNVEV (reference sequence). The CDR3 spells CASSLSPSFNYGYTF. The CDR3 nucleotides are TGTGCCAGCAGTTTATCTCCTAGCTTTAACTATGGCTACACCTTC.

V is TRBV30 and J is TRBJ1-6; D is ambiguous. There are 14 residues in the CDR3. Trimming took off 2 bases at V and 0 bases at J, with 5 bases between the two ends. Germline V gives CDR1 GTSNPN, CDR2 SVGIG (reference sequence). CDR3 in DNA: TGTGCCTGGAGTATAGTCTCCTATAATTCACCCCTCCACTTT. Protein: CAWSIVSYNSPLHF.

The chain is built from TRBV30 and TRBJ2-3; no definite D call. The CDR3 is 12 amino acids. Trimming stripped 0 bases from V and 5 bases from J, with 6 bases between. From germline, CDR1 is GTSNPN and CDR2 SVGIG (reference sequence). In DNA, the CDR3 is TGTGCCTGGAGTGTGGCTGGAGATACGCAGTATTTT. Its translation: CAWSVAGDTQYF.

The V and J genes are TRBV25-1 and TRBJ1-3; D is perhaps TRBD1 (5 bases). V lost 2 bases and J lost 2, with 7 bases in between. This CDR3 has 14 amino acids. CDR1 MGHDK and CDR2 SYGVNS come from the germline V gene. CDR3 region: CASSERGAGNTIYF. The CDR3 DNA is TGTGCCAGCAGTGAAAGAGGGGCTGGAAACACCATATATTTT. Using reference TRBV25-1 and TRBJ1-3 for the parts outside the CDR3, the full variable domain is EADIYQTPRYLVIGTGKKITLECSQTMGHDKMYWYQQDPGMELHLIHYSYGVNSTEKGDLSSESTVSRIRTEHFPLTLESARPSHTSQYLCASSERGAGNTIYFGEGSWLTVV.